This T cell receptor beta chain appears in the sequencing data of a study of blood T cell repertoires in COVID-19. Clones were read by immunoSEQ multiplex PCR, and TCRdb kept only the in-frame ones, dropping some. The data hold around 220,000 clones, with around 82% observed a single time. Trimming removed 2 bases from V and 5 bases from J; junction bases left unmatched: 3. The germline V gene encodes CDR1 MNHEY and CDR2 SVGAGI. The CDR3 contains 14 residues. This receptor was taken from a woman older than 75 with active or convalescent COVID-19. The J gene is TRBJ1-2, the V gene TRBV6-5; 9 bases fit TRBD1. Sequencing was done on a sample of peripheral blood. CDR3 DNA sequence: TGTGCCAGCAGTTACGGGACAGGGAATTATGGCTACACCTTC. Protein product: CASSYGTGNYGYTF.